This T cell receptor beta chain was captured in a study of T cell responses to AZD1222 COVID-19 vaccine. Study-wide results and limits: Every sample of the repertoires postdated the peak T cell response. Unmutated variant regions are reportedly targeted by nearly half of spike-specific TCRs. Baseline seropositivity occurred in only a handful of AZD1222 recipients.

Concerning this clone itself: Its matching antigen is unknown.

Germline V gene sequence: CDR1 MNHNS, CDR2 SASEGT. This CDR3 has 17 amino acids. The V gene end was trimmed by 4 bases and the J gene end by 0 bases; junction bases not matched to a gene: 2. Some clones are missing from TCRdb's copy, which holds only in-frame ones; the method was immunoSEQ multiplex PCR. Found here are some 160,000 clones, roughly 93% of them singletons; the top ten hold about 0.9%. The rearrangement uses TRBV6-1 and TRBJ2-2; 13 nucleotides match TRBD2. The material sequenced was peripheral blood, taken on day 0 of AZD1222 vaccination. The sequence derives from an adult in good health. CDR3: CASSVTSGGSNTGELFF. In DNA form, the CDR3 reads TGTGCCAGCAGTGTGACTAGCGGGGGGTCGAACACCGGGGAGCTGTTTTTT.